What follows are 15 T cell receptor beta chains derived from one specimen sequenced in a study of lymphopenia after photon versus proton radiotherapy. Using immunoSEQ multiplex PCR, the repertoire was profiled, and TCRdb retains in-frame clones only, with some absent. The sample consists of tens of thousands of clones, over 70% of them appearing once. The specimen was peripheral blood, collected from a patient treated with photon-based radiotherapy. The source of these receptors is a middle-aged man with gastric cancer.

CDR3 DNA: TGTGCCAGTAGTATTGACAGTAGCAATCAGCCCCAGCATTTT. This encodes CASSIDSSNQPQHF. The V and J genes are TRBV19 and TRBJ1-5; D might be TRBD1 (5 bases). The V end was cut by 3 bases, the J end by 0 bases, with 6 bases between. CDR1 LNHDA and CDR2 SQIVND come from the germline V gene (reference sequence). CDR3 size: 14 residues.

This clone was counted once. V and J are TRBV7-9 and TRBJ2-7; TRBD2 might be the D (5 bases). The length of the CDR3 is 14 residues. V was cut by 3 bases and J by 0 bases, with 9 bases left in between. CDR1 is SEHNR and CDR2 is FQNEAQ in the germline V gene (reference sequence). DNA of the CDR3: TGTGCCAGCAGCTTTGGCGGAGGCTCCTACGAGCAGTACTTC. Translating it yields CASSFGGGSYEQYF.

V is TRBV11-3 and J is TRBJ2-1; TRBD2 aligns across 7 bases. This CDR3 has 12 amino acids. The J segment lost 9 bases and the V segment lost 3 bases, leaving 2 bases of the junction unmatched. Per germline, CDR1 SGHNT and CDR2 YENEEA. In nucleotides, the CDR3 is TGTGCCAGCAGCTTGCGGGGGTCTGAGCAGTTCTTC. This encodes CASSLRGSEQFF.

This chain uses TRBV5-1 with TRBJ1-1, with D unresolved. V was pared by 0 bases and J by 0 bases, with 9 bases between. Germline values: CDR1 SGHRS, CDR2 YFSETQ. The CDR3 runs 15 residues. CDR3: CASSLVQSMNTEAFF. CDR3 nucleotides: TGCGCCAGCAGCTTGGTACAATCCATGAACACTGAAGCTTTCTTT.

The chain carries TRBV6-5 and TRBJ2-7; 8 bases are shared with TRBD2. The CDR3 has 14 amino acids. The germline V gene encodes CDR1 MNHEY and CDR2 SVGAGI. The ends lost 7 bases at V and 1 base at J; junction bases unmatched: 6. The CDR3 nucleotides are TGTGCCAGCAATCCTCAGCGGGAGTCCTACGAGCAGTACTTC. It codes for CASNPQRESYEQYF.

The V gene is TRBV9, the J gene TRBJ1-4; D not resolved. Between the trimmed V and J ends, which lost 4 bases and 0 bases, there was a span of 10 bases. This CDR3 is built from 15 residues. Germline V gives CDR1 SGDLS, CDR2 YYNGEE. CDR3 loop: CASSLGSATNEKLFF. In DNA form, the CDR3 reads TGTGCCAGCAGCCTCGGGAGTGCAACTAATGAAAAACTGTTTTTT.

V is TRBV6-5 and J is TRBJ2-1; D ambiguous. The germline CDR1 and CDR2 sequences are MNHEY and SVGAGI. V shed 5 bases and J shed 0 bases, with 11 bases lying between them. The CDR3 runs 15 residues. CDR3 in amino acids: CASSTTRISYNEQFF. CDR3 in DNA: TGTGCCAGCAGTACTACTCGAATCTCCTACAATGAGCAGTTCTTC.

Judged by abundance, this clone is medium-sized. The V call is TRBV4-2, the J call TRBJ2-7, with D maybe TRBD2 (6 bases). Between the trimmed V and J ends, which lost 4 bases and 3 bases, there was a span of 16 bases. In germline, CDR1 is LGHNA, CDR2 YNFKEQ. This CDR3 has 15 residues. The CDR3 loop reads CASSPSGTSSYEQYF. The CDR3 nucleotides are TGTGCCAGCAGCCCTTCCGGGACTTCCAGCTACGAGCAGTACTTC.

V and J are TRBV19 and TRBJ2-7; 14 bases align to TRBD2. J gave up 2 bases and V 3 bases, and 9 bases lay outside the gene matches. This CDR3 contains 18 residues. In germline, CDR1 is LNHDA, CDR2 SQIVND (reference sequence). CDR3 DNA: TGTGCCAGTAGTATGGGGACTAGCGGGAGTTGGTTCCCCTACGAGCAGTACTTC. Translation: CASSMGTSGSWFPYEQYF.

The chain is built from TRBV6-5 and TRBJ2-2, with D unclear. Trimming left V 2 bases short and J 2 bases short, with 6 bases between. Per the germline V gene, CDR1 is MNHEY and CDR2 is SVGAGI. The CDR3 contains 14 residues. CDR3 sequence: CASSYGENTGELFF. CDR3 nucleotides: TGTGCCAGCAGTTACGGGGAAAACACCGGGGAGCTGTTTTTT.

This rearrangement joins TRBV29-1 to TRBJ2-1; D unclear. Deletions cut 4 bases from V and 7 bases from J, with 8 bases between. The CDR3 spans 11 residues. Per the germline V gene, CDR1 is SQVTM and CDR2 is ANQGSEA. The CDR3 loop is CSVVVRNEQFF. The DNA for the CDR3 is TGCAGCGTTGTGGTCCGGAATGAGCAGTTCTTC.

The chain couples TRBV6-5 to TRBJ1-2; D ambiguous. Looked up from germline, CDR1 is MNHEY and CDR2 is SVGAGI. V was cut by 0 bases and J by 4 bases, with 12 bases left in between. The CDR3 consists of 15 residues. CDR3 residues: CASSYSGGSGYGYTF. The CDR3 nucleotides are TGTGCCAGCAGTTACTCGGGAGGCAGCGGCTATGGCTACACCTTC.

The chain uses TRBV5-4 and TRBJ2-2; 8 bases are shared with TRBD2. V was pared by 4 bases and J by 5 bases, with 4 bases of the junction left unmatched. Germline V gene data show CDR1 as SGHNT and CDR2 as YYREEE (reference sequence). The CDR3 is made up of 14 amino acids. The CDR3 loop reads CASSPRGGTGELFF. Written as DNA, the CDR3 is TGTGCCAGCAGCCCCCGGGGGGGGACCGGGGAGCTGTTTTTT.

This clone was recorded a few times. The chain recombines TRBV6-4 with TRBJ1-5; D remains unclear. Germline V CDR1 and CDR2: MRHNA, SNTAGT. V was pared by 3 bases and J by 7 bases, with 13 bases between. The CDR3 contains 14 residues. CDR3: CASSEWGGGQPQHF. Written as DNA, the CDR3 is TGTGCCAGCAGTGAGTGGGGAGGAGGGCAGCCCCAGCATTTT.

This chain connects TRBV27 to TRBJ2-1, with TRBD2 matching over 10 bases. The CDR3 contains 16 residues. The V gene end was trimmed by 3 bases and the J gene end by 10 bases; junction bases not matched to a gene: 12. Germline loops: CDR1 MNHEY, CDR2 SMNVEV (reference sequence). The CDR3 here is CASSFEREGPLREQFF. CDR3 DNA sequence: TGTGCCAGCAGTTTTGAGCGGGAGGGCCCTCTGCGCGAGCAGTTCTTC.